The present entry profiles one T cell receptor beta chain with its context. The antigen this receptor binds is unknown. No much larger clone is present one base from it, and per-base qualities are unavailable. The protocol used for the library was PCR. Sequenced using an Illumina HiSeq 4000. High-throughput sequencing was used to profile the CDR3 region of the TCR beta-chain in every patient. As for how the authors treated the data: Drawing on CDR3 differences between clinicopathological groups, the researchers built a classifier meant to tell apart patients with distant-metastatic papillary thyroid cancer. To measure repertoire diversity the researchers used the Shannon index, while the Morisita-Horn index served to gauge how similar the tumor and blood repertoires were. TCRdb handled the public reads itself, with Q25 trimming in fastp and clone calling in MiXCR, and kept productive beta chains. For this entry, the V and J calls and clone size follow TCRdb and not the study's own pipeline. The sample has fewer than 30,000 clones on record, 15% to 20% of them singletons. The biggest ten clones account for about 4.5% of the sample.

The sample comes from a study of metastatic and nonmetastatic thyroid tumors (dated by TCRdb to 2018 to 2020). About the investigation overall: For patients with malignant and with benign thyroid disease, the researchers compared repertoires between peripheral blood samples and tumor or nodule tissue samples.

The germline V gene encodes CDR1 MNHNS and CDR2 SASEGT. The CDR3 runs 15 residues from the cysteine to the phenylalanine. CDR3 DNA only is kept here, 45 bases in frame from base 1. From V the trimming removes 1 base and from J it removes 6 bases, while the gene matches leave 5 bases of the junction unaccounted for. No treatment had been received by any patient before thyroid surgery. Using T-cell receptor beta sequencing, the researchers looked back retrospectively at clinical samples from patients, gathered between about 2012 and 2019. Study-level results and caveats: In both blood and tumor samples, TCR beta diversity was reported to be significantly higher in malignant tumors than in benign nodules.

Sequences were obtained from blood. The TCR sequence derives from a female donor with papillary thyroid cancer or a benign thyroid nodule (not recorded which). Some clones in this sample may be carry-over from other donors' samples. The sequence links TRBV6-1 to TRBJ2-7; TRBD1 lines up with 11 middle nucleotides. This receptor carries the CDR3 CASSEGGTGGFEQYF. Read as DNA, the sequence is TGTGCCAGCAGTGAAGGAGGGACAGGGGGATTCGAGCAGTACTTC.